Presented here are 8 T cell receptor beta chains from one specimen sequenced in a study of long-term antiretroviral therapy in people with HIV. Assay version v3.0 of immunoSEQ was used, and it was run at survey level. Method: immunoSEQ multiplex PCR; TCRdb's copy keeps in-frame clones and lacks some. The sample shows 6,000 to 8,500 clones, over 70% of them seen only once. This material consisted of unsorted PBMCs, taken around 2.6 years before starting antiretroviral therapy. These receptors were obtained from a man aged 40-49 years with HIV.

The gene calls are TRBV4-1 and TRBJ1-5; D gene uncertain. There are 15 residues in the CDR3. V lost 1 base and J 9 bases, leaving 16 bases between the germline ends. Germline V gives CDR1 MGHRA, CDR2 YSYEKL. The DNA of the CDR3 is TGCGCCAGCAGCCAAGGACTGTCTCCAAGTTGGCCCCAGCATTTT. Amino acid sequence: CASSQGLSPSWPQHF.

V is TRBV19 and J is TRBJ1-1; no definite D call. The V end was cut by 10 bases, the J end by 1 base, with 13 bases between. CDR1 is LNHDA and CDR2 is SQIVND in the germline V gene (reference sequence). This CDR3 has 13 amino acids. The CDR3 protein is CAIHPTWNTEAFF. For the CDR3, the DNA is TGTGCCATCCACCCTACATGGAACACTGAAGCTTTCTTT.

The count of this clone is one. This chain joins TRBV27 and TRBJ2-3, with TRBD2 as a possible D gene (8 bases). Trimming pared 2 bases from V and 1 base from J, leaving 16 bases between. The germline CDR1 and CDR2 sequences are MNHEY and SMNVEV (reference sequence). This CDR3 is 17 amino acids long. In nucleotides, the CDR3 is TGTGCCAGCAGTTTAGGTTCGGGAGGGGGCGGCACAGATACGCAGTATTTT. Amino acids: CASSLGSGGGGTDTQYF.

The V gene is TRBV6-1, the J gene TRBJ2-7; D possibly corresponds to TRBD1 (5 bases). V lost 4 bases, J lost 2 bases, and 15 bases lay in between. The CDR3 consists of 15 residues. Germline V lookup: CDR1 MNHNS, CDR2 SASEGT. CDR3 protein: CASSVSGFLPYEQYF. Written as DNA, the CDR3 is TGTGCCAGCAGTGTTTCAGGGTTTCTGCCCTACGAGCAGTACTTC.

V gene TRBV4-2 combines with J gene TRBJ1-2; D gene ambiguous. This CDR3 is built from 15 residues. Trimming took off 5 bases at V and 4 bases at J, with 17 bases between the two ends. Germline CDR1 and CDR2: LGHNA and YNFKEQ. The CDR3 region has the DNA TGTGCCAGCAGCGAGGAGGGAGGGAGGCGCTATGGCTACACCTTC. Translation gives CASSEEGGRRYGYTF.

This chain joins TRBV25-1 and TRBJ1-2; possible D gene TRBD1, 5 bases. The CDR3 extends over 13 amino acids. Germline-derived CDR1 and CDR2 are MGHDK and SYGVNS. V gave up 3 bases and J gave up 6 bases, with 11 bases separating them. The CDR3 DNA is TGTGCCAGCAGTGATGGGGGAACTCATGGCTACACCTTC. Protein sequence: CASSDGGTHGYTF.

The J gene is TRBJ1-4, the V gene TRBV27, with 7 bases aligning to TRBD1. This CDR3 comprises 15 residues. Germline values: CDR1 MNHEY, CDR2 SMNVEV (reference sequence). Germline trimming cut 5 bases from V and 5 bases from J; bases unmatched to any gene: 8. Here the CDR3 DNA reads TGTGCCAGCAGTGCAACAGGGGTCCTAAATGAAAAACTGTTTTTT. Protein: CASSATGVLNEKLFF. The whole variable domain, filled in from reference TRBV27 and TRBJ1-4, reads EAQVTQNPRYLITVTGKKLTVTCSQNMNHEYMSWYRQDPGLGLRQIYYSMNVEVTDKGDVPEGYKVSRKEKRNFPLILESPSPNQTSLYFCASSATGVLNEKLFFGSGTQLSVL.

This clone was seen just once. The rearrangement joins TRBV9 to TRBJ2-7, with 9 nucleotides matching TRBD1. The CDR3 length is 14 residues. Germline trimming cut 4 bases from V and 4 bases from J; bases unmatched to any gene: 6. Germline V gene data show CDR1 as SGDLS and CDR2 as YYNGEE. The chain's CDR3 is CASSPGQGAYEQYF. DNA for the CDR3: TGTGCCAGCAGCCCGGGACAGGGAGCTTACGAGCAGTACTTC. Full variable domain (remainder filled in from reference TRBV9 and TRBJ2-7): DSGVTQTPKHLITATGQRVTLRCSPRSGDLSVYWYQQSLDQGLQFLIQYYNGEERAKGNILERFSAQQFPDLHSELNLSSLELGDSALYFCASSPGQGAYEQYFGPGTRLTVT.